The 24 T cell receptor beta chains below all came from one sample that was sequenced in a study of OX40 agonist ivuxolimab in advanced cancers. Generated by immunoSEQ multiplex PCR, the TCRdb table keeps only in-frame clones and is missing some. Of fewer than 75,000 clones in the sample, approximately 91% were seen once. The sample consisted of CD4+ or CD8+ T cells sorted from blood, taken in a trial of the OX40 agonist ivuxolimab. These receptors were obtained from an adult with an advanced solid tumor such as melanoma, head and neck, liver or kidney cancer.

The chain joins TRBV6-1 to TRBJ1-6, with 8 bases fitting TRBD1. The J segment lost 9 bases and the V segment lost 8 bases, leaving 12 bases of the junction unmatched. CDR3 length equals 15 residues. In germline, CDR1 is MNHNS, CDR2 SASEGT. CDR3 in amino acids: CASAEGRTGSSPLHF. The CDR3 DNA follows: TGTGCCAGCGCTGAGGGTAGGACAGGGTCTTCACCCCTCCACTTT.

This rearrangement joins TRBV6-5 to TRBJ1-2; D is perhaps TRBD1 (6 bases). Germline lookup yields CDR1 MNHEY and CDR2 SVGAGI. Deletions cut 4 bases from V and 8 bases from J, with 14 bases between. CDR3 size: 13 residues. The CDR3 loop reads CASSSGEGRGYTF. The CDR3, as DNA: TGTGCCAGCAGTTCAGGGGAGGGAAGAGGCTACACCTTC.

This clone has a single count. J is TRBJ1-2 and V is TRBV6-5; 8 bases fit TRBD1. Looked up from germline, CDR1 is MNHEY and CDR2 is SVGAGI. J was trimmed by 7 bases and V by 6 bases; bases with no gene match: 13. This CDR3 comprises 15 residues. As DNA, the CDR3 is TGTGCCAGCAGCCCGACCGATGACAGGGGTTCTGGCTACACCTTC. This codes for CASSPTDDRGSGYTF.

This clone was recorded a few times. The same CDR3 also results from other DNA sequences found in this sample. This rearrangement joins TRBV9 to TRBJ2-5; maybe TRBD2 (6 bases). V was trimmed by 4 bases and J by 0 bases, leaving 10 bases between them. The CDR3 covers 14 residues. CDR1 and CDR2 (germline): SGDLS, YYNGEE. The DNA for the CDR3 is TGTGCCAGCAGCCCTGCGGGGTACCAAGAGACCCAGTACTTC. Translating it yields CASSPAGYQETQYF.

This chain connects TRBV10-3 to TRBJ2-7, with 12 bases identical to TRBD2. Germline V gene lookup returns CDR1 ENHRY and CDR2 SYGVKD. The CDR3 has 16 amino acids. J was trimmed by 3 bases and V by 6 bases; bases with no gene match: 9. Written as DNA, the CDR3 is TGTGCCATCAGCCGACTAGCGGGAGCCCCGAGCTACGAGCAGTACTTC. It yields the protein CAISRLAGAPSYEQYF.

The chain carries TRBV5-6 and TRBJ2-5, with TRBD1 matching over 8 bases. The CDR3 is made up of 15 amino acids. Germline loops: CDR1 SGHDT, CDR2 YYEEEE. The junction had 7 bases not matched to a gene; V was cut back by 4 bases and J by 2 bases. In nucleotides, the CDR3 is TGTGCCAGCAGCATACTGACAGGGGTTCAAGAGACCCAGTACTTC. Encoded protein: CASSILTGVQETQYF.

The chain couples TRBV14 to TRBJ1-2; no firm D call. The CDR3 extends over 15 amino acids. The germline V and J ends were trimmed by 1 base and 7 bases, with 16 bases remaining between them. The germline gives CDR1 SGHDN, CDR2 FVKESK. CDR3 amino acids: CASSQGLGGVGGYTF. In nucleotides, the CDR3 is TGTGCCAGCAGCCAAGGCTTAGGAGGTGTCGGTGGCTACACCTTC.

V gene TRBV28 combines with J gene TRBJ2-5; 10 bases are shared with TRBD2. The CDR3 sequence is 16 residues long. Per germline, CDR1 MDHEN and CDR2 SYDVKM. V lost 5 bases to trimming and J lost 5 bases; unmatched junction nucleotides: 11. CDR3 coding DNA: TGTGCCAGCAGTATCAGGGAGCGGGGGGGCCGTGAGACCCAGTACTTC. Its protein product is CASSIRERGGRETQYF.

The CDR3 region has the DNA TGTGCCAGCTCCACGGCGGAGACCCAGTACTTC. Translated: CASSTAETQYF. The rearrangement links TRBV18 to TRBJ2-5; D is undetermined. Germline V gives CDR1 KGHSH, CDR2 LQKENI. This CDR3 contains 11 residues. Deletions cut 6 bases from V and 5 bases from J, with 7 bases between.

CDR3 DNA sequence: TGTGCCAGCAGTGAGGGCAGGGGGCATCAGCCCCAGCATTTT. This sequence encodes CASSEGRGHQPQHF. J is TRBJ1-5 and V is TRBV2; 8 nucleotides line up with TRBD1. The CDR3 has 14 amino acids. After removal of 3 bases from V and 5 bases from J, the junction contained 3 bases not matched to a gene. The germline V gene encodes CDR1 SNHLY and CDR2 FYNNEI.

The chain uses TRBV7-2 and TRBJ1-2; 9 bases are shared with TRBD1. Unmatched junction bases numbered 7, after V lost 3 bases and J lost 8 bases. The CDR3 extends over 14 amino acids. The germline CDR1 and CDR2 sequences are SGHTA and FQGNSA. The DNA of the CDR3 is TGTGCCAGCAGCTTCCAACAGGGGGCGGGAGGCTACACCTTC. It is translated as CASSFQQGAGGYTF.

This clone came up once. Here the CDR3 reads CASKFTGDGTEAFF. The CDR3 coding sequence is TGTGCCAGCAAATTTACAGGGGACGGTACTGAAGCTTTCTTT. The V gene is TRBV19, the J gene TRBJ1-1; 7 bases fit TRBD1. This CDR3 contains 14 residues. Germline CDR1 LNHDA, CDR2 SQIVND (reference sequence). Trimming removed 9 bases from V and 5 bases from J; junction bases left unmatched: 12.

The genes are TRBV27 and TRBJ2-1; 8 nucleotides line up with TRBD1. Trimming cost V 6 bases and J 4 bases; bases outside gene matches: 8. The CDR3 covers 15 residues. Germline loops: CDR1 MNHEY, CDR2 SMNVEV (reference sequence). The CDR3 DNA is TGTGCCAGCAGCCCCCGACAGGGGAGGTACAATGAGCAGTTCTTC. Its translation: CASSPRQGRYNEQFF.

This clone is a singleton in its sample. The genes are TRBV6-1 and TRBJ2-7; no clear D. V lost 3 bases and J 3 bases, leaving 3 bases between the germline ends. CDR3 size: 11 residues. Per the germline V gene, CDR1 is MNHNS and CDR2 is SASEGT. The chain's CDR3 is CASSDIYEQYF. Written as DNA, the CDR3 is TGTGCCAGCAGTGATATCTACGAGCAGTACTTC.

This clone was seen a single time. This chain joins TRBV29-1 and TRBJ2-1; 11 nucleotides agree with TRBD2. The CDR3 is 15 residues long. Germline lookup yields CDR1 SQVTM and CDR2 ANQGSEA. V was pared by 5 bases and J by 4 bases, with 7 bases of the junction left unmatched. The CDR3 nucleotides read TGCAGCGTTCGCTCCGGGACTAGCGGTTACAATGAGCAGTTCTTC. It codes for CSVRSGTSGYNEQFF.

This rearrangement joins TRBV29-1 to TRBJ2-5; tentative D call: TRBD2 (6 bases). The V and J ends lost 7 bases and 5 bases respectively, with 11 bases between them. The CDR3 sequence is 11 residues long. Germline V gene data show CDR1 as SQVTM and CDR2 as ANQGSEA. The CDR3 DNA sequence: TGCAGCGGGAGGGGTTGGGAGACCCAGTACTTC. This translates into CSGRGWETQYF.

This clone was seen only once. CDR3 loop: CASASGGQETQYF. CDR3 coding DNA: TGTGCCAGCGCTAGCGGGGGGCAAGAGACCCAGTACTTC. The J gene is TRBJ2-5, the V gene TRBV28; 11 nucleotides align to TRBD2. The CDR3 is made up of 13 amino acids. Germline CDR1 reads MDHEN; CDR2 reads SYDVKM. The ends lost 8 bases at V and 2 bases at J; junction bases unmatched: 1.

This rearrangement joins TRBV18 to TRBJ2-7, with a possible D match to TRBD2 (6 bases). CDR3 length: 12 amino acids. Looked up from germline, CDR1 is KGHSH and CDR2 is LQKENI. Trimming took off 3 bases at V and 5 bases at J, with 8 bases between the two ends. CDR3 protein: CASSPTGDEQYF. In nucleotides, the CDR3 is TGTGCCAGCTCACCTACGGGGGACGAGCAGTACTTC.

V and J are TRBV7-9 and TRBJ1-2; weak D call: TRBD1 (6 bases). The V and J ends lost 2 bases and 6 bases respectively, with 10 bases between them. CDR1 and CDR2 (germline): SEHNR, FQNEAQ (reference sequence). The CDR3 covers 13 residues. Here the CDR3 reads CASSLTGSDGYTF. The CDR3 DNA reads TGTGCCAGCAGCTTAACAGGGAGTGATGGCTACACCTTC.

The V gene is TRBV30, the J gene TRBJ2-7; 7 bases fit TRBD1. The trim removed 4 bases at V and 2 bases at J, leaving 8 bases unmatched. The germline gives CDR1 GTSNPN, CDR2 SVGIG (reference sequence). This CDR3 is 14 amino acids long. In DNA form, the CDR3 reads TGTGCCTGGACCAGACAGGGCTTCGCCTACGAGCAGTACTTC. It codes for CAWTRQGFAYEQYF.

The V and J genes are TRBV5-1 and TRBJ1-1; D is perhaps TRBD1 (5 bases). The CDR3 consists of 15 residues. Looked up from germline, CDR1 is SGHRS and CDR2 is YFSETQ. Between the trimmed V and J ends, which lost 1 base and 1 base, there was a span of 11 bases. CDR3 bases: TGCGCCAGCAGCTTGAGCGGGACCTCGAACACTGAAGCTTTCTTT. It is translated as CASSLSGTSNTEAFF.

This chain links TRBV6-6 with TRBJ2-7, with D perhaps TRBD1 (6 bases). CDR1 MNHNY and CDR2 SVGAGI come from the germline V gene (reference sequence). The CDR3 totals 13 residues. The CDR3 DNA is TGTGCCAGCAGTTACGCCGGACAGCCCATGGTGGTAGTC. The encoded protein is CASSYAGQPMVVV.

The chain combines TRBV14 with TRBJ2-1; TRBD1 matches 8 bases. Trimming took 4 bases from V and 4 from J; bases not matched to a gene: 6. The CDR3 has 15 amino acids. CDR1 and CDR2 (germline): SGHDN, FVKESK. CDR3 DNA sequence: TGTGCCAGCAGCCTTCCCGGGACAGGATACAATGAGCAGTTCTTC. This translates into CASSLPGTGYNEQFF.

The V and J genes are TRBV11-3 and TRBJ2-1; 8 positions match TRBD2. V gave up 1 base and J gave up 7 bases; unmatched junction bases: 9. This CDR3 contains 16 residues. Germline lookup yields CDR1 SGHNT and CDR2 YENEEA. CDR3 residues: CASSLVRGGRWNEQFF. CDR3 nucleotides: TGTGCCAGCAGCTTAGTTCGTGGCGGGAGGTGGAATGAGCAGTTCTTC.